A single sample gave rise to the 7 T cell receptor beta chains below, sequenced in a study of T cell repertoires in cytomegalovirus infection. In TCRdb, the reads were re-called with MiXCR into one record per CDR3 protein. The sample lists some 700,000 distinct CDR3 sequences, 35% occurring once. The source material was PBMCs. These receptors were taken from a human donor in good health (CMV status not recorded). Some clones in this sample may be carry-over from other donors' samples.

Only a few counts were recorded for this clonotype. In DNA form, the CDR3 reads TGTGCCAGCAGTTTGGGGCGGGGTGCGGCTACGGGCAATCAGCCCCAGCATTTT. It yields the protein CASSLGRGAATGNQPQHF. This chain uses TRBV28 with TRBJ1-5; a weak D match, TRBD1 (5 bases). This CDR3 has 18 residues. V lost 3 bases and J 2 bases, leaving 20 bases between the germline ends. From germline, CDR1 is MDHEN and CDR2 SYDVKM.

In nucleotides, the CDR3 is TGTGCCAGCAGCTTAGCCCTGGACAGGGAAGAAGCTTTCTTT. This sequence encodes CASSLALDREEAFF. The gene calls are TRBV7-6 and TRBJ1-1, with 8 bases lining up with TRBD1. The V and J ends lost 0 bases and 8 bases, in that order; junction bases with no gene match: 5. There are 14 residues in the CDR3. Germline V gene data show CDR1 as SGHVS and CDR2 as FNYEAQ.

The V gene is TRBV13, the J gene TRBJ2-7, with D uncertain. The ends were cut back, 4 bases at V and 5 bases at J, with 9 bases in the middle. Germline V CDR1 and CDR2: PRHDT, FYEKMQ (reference sequence). There are 12 residues in the CDR3. The chain's CDR3 is CASSYTRDEQYF. Here the CDR3 DNA reads TGTGCCAGCAGCTATACCCGGGACGAGCAGTACTTC.

About this clonotype: A junction boundary mismatches the germline segment, possibly from a read error. The gene calls are TRBV19 and TRBJ1-1; D remains ambiguous. The CDR3 runs to 14 residues. Germline V gives CDR1 LNHDA, CDR2 SQIVND (reference sequence). The CDR3 reads CASSIRRLNTEDFF. CDR3 bases: TGTGCCAGTAGTATACGGCGGTTGAACACTGAAGATTTCTTT.

Comments on this clonotype: A read error is likely, as this CDR3 ends without the conserved phenylalanine or tryptophan. The V gene is TRBV19, the J gene TRBJ2-7, with D perhaps TRBD1 (5 bases). V was pared by 9 bases and J by 3 bases, with 12 bases between. CDR3 size: 12 residues. The germline gives CDR1 LNHDA, CDR2 SQIVND (reference sequence). DNA of the CDR3: TGTGCCAGCGAGGACGGACACTACGAGCAGTACTTA. Translated, it gives CASEDGHYEQYL.

The V gene is TRBV4-2, the J gene TRBJ2-2; TRBD1 agrees at 7 bases. The V gene's germline CDR1 is LGHNA and CDR2 YNFKEQ. V dropped 4 bases and J dropped 0; count of bases not matched to a gene: 8. There are 17 residues in the CDR3. CDR3 region: CASSPNRGQANTGELFF. The CDR3 DNA reads TGTGCCAGCAGCCCAAACAGAGGACAGGCGAACACCGGGGAGCTGTTTTTT.

This clonotype was seen repeatedly, ten times or more. The rearrangement uses TRBV24-1 and TRBJ1-2, with 7 bases identical to TRBD1. V shed 9 bases, J shed 2 bases, and the junction held 11 bases outside the gene matches. The germline gives CDR1 KGHDR, CDR2 SFDVKD. The CDR3 spans 15 residues. CDR3 nucleotides: TGTGCCACCTACGGCAGGGGGGAAAGGAACTATGGCTACACCTTC. Translated, it gives CATYGRGERNYGYTF.